This TCR beta chain was found in a study of shared clonotypes between healthy human individuals. Whole-study context: The donors, a couple of women and three men, were aged 18 to 49.

The V segment lost 0 bases and the J segment 7 bases; nucleotides outside the gene matches: 4. This CDR3 is 17 amino acids long. The V gene's germline CDR1 is SGHTA and CDR2 FQGNSA. The authors distributed each subset's genomic DNA evenly over several immunoSEQ plates. TCRdb's copy holds only in-frame clones and misses some; the assay was immunoSEQ multiplex PCR. The sample holds some 2.3 million clones; more than 80% are singletons and the top ten take around 0.4%. This clone was counted a single time. Its antigen is not known. Study-level points and caveats: Represented genetic and exposure-history diversity was restricted by having few donors.

V gene TRBV7-2 combines with J gene TRBJ2-3; 16 bases match TRBD2. The clonotype originates from a man aged 18 to 29 in good health. Some clones in this sample may be carry-over from other donors' samples. Sequences were obtained from naive CD4+ T cells from PBMCs. Indicated subset: CD45RA+ positively selected. The CDR3 DNA sequence: TGTGCCAGCAGCTTAGCGGGACTAGCGGGAGGGAGGTATACGCAGTATTTT. Translation gives CASSLAGLAGGRYTQYF. The full variable domain, with the rest looked up from reference TRBV7-2 and TRBJ2-3, is GAGVSQSPSNKVTEKGKDVELRCDPISGHTALYWYRQSLGQGLEFLIYFQGNSAPDKSGLPSDRFSAERTGGSVSTLTIQRTQQEDSAVYLCASSLAGLAGGRYTQYFGPGTRLTVL.